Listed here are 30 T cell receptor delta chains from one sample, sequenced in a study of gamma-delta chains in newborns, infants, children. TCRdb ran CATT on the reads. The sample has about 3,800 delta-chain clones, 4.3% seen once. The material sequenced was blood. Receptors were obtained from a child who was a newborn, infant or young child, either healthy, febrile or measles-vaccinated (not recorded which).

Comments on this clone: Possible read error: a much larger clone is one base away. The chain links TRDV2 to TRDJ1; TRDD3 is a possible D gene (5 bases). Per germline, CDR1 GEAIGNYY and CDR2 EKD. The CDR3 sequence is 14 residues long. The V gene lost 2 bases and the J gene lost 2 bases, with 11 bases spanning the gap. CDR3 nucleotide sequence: TGTGCCTGTGACAAACTGTGGGATACCGATAAACTCATCTTT. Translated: CACDKLWDTDKLIF.

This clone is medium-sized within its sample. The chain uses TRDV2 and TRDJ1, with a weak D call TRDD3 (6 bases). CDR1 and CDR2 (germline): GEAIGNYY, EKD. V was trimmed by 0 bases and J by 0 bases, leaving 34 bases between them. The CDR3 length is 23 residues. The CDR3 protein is CACDTVGGAYLERGRPYTDKLIF. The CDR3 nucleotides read TGTGCCTGTGACACCGTGGGGGGTGCCTACCTGGAGAGGGGACGACCTTACACCGATAAACTCATCTTT.

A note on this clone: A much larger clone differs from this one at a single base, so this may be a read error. CDR3 in DNA: TGTGCCTGTGGCACAGTCTCTGGGGGATACGCTTACACCGATAAACTCATCTTT. Protein: CACGTVSGGYAYTDKLIF. The chain employs TRDV2 and TRDJ1, with TRDD3 matching over 12 bases. This CDR3 region has 18 residues. After removal of 5 bases from V and 0 bases from J, the junction contained 12 bases not matched to a gene. Germline assignment: CDR1 GEAIGNYY and CDR2 EKD.

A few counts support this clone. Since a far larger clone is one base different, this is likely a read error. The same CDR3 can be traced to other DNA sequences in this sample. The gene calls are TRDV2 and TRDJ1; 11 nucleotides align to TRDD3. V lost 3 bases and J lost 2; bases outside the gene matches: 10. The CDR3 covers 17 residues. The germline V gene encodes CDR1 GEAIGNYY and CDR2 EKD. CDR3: CACDAIGGYEVTDKLIF. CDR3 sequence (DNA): TGTGCCTGTGACGCGATTGGGGGATACGAGGTGACCGATAAACTCATCTTT.

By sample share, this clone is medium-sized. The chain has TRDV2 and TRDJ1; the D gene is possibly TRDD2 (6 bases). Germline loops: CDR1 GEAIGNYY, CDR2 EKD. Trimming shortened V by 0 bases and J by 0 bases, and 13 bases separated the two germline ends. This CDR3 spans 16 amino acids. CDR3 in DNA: TGTGCCTGTGACACCCTTCCTCCTGGGTACACCGATAAACTCATCTTT. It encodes CACDTLPPGYTDKLIF.

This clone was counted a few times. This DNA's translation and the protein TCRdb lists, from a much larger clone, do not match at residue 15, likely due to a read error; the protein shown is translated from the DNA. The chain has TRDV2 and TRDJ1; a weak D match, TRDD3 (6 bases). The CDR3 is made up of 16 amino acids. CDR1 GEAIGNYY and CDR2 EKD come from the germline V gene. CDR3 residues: CACDTLGPSTDDKLTF. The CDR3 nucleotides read TGTGCCTGTGACACCCTGGGGCCGTCCACTGACGATAAACTCACCTTT.

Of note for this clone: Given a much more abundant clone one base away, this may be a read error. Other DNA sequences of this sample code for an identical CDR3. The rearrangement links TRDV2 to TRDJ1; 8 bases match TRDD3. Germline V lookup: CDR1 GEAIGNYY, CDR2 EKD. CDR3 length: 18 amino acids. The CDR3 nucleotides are TGTGCCTGTGCAGAGCTTCTTACTGGGGGTCTTTACACCGATAAGCTCATCTTT. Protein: CACAELLTGGLYTDKLIF.

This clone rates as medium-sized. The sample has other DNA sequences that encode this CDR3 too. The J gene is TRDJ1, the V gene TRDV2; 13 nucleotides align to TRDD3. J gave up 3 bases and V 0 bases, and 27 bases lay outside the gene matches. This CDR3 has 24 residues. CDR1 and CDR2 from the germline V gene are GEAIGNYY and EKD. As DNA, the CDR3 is TGTGCCTGTGACACCGTTAGTCCTTCCTACATTCGTACTGGGGGATACGCATTAGCCGATAAACTCATCTTT. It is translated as CACDTVSPSYIRTGGYALADKLIF.

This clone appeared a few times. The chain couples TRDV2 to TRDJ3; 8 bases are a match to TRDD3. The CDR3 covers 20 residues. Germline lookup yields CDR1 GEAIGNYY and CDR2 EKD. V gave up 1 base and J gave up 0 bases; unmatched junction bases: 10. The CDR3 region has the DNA TGTGCCTGTGACACTGCCGTACTGGGGGGGAGCTCCTGGGACACCCGACAGATGTTTTTC. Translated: CACDTAVLGGSSWDTRQMFF.

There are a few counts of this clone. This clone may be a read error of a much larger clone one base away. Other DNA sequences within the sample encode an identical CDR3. This chain's CDR3 is CACDILLGDTDKLIF. CDR3 sequence (DNA): TGTGCCTGTGACATCCTATTGGGGGATACCGATAAACTCATCTTT. The chain couples TRDV2 to TRDJ1; 8 bases fit TRDD3. The germline CDR1 and CDR2 sequences are GEAIGNYY and EKD. The junction had 6 bases not matched to a gene; V was cut back by 2 bases and J by 2 bases. The CDR3 is 15 amino acids.

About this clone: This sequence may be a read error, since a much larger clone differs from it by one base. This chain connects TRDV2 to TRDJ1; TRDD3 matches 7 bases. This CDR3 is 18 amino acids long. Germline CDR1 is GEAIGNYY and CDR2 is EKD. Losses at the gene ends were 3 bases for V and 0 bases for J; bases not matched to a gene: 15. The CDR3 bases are TGTGCCTGTGACCCCCTGGGGGCCCCCCTCGCGCACACCGATAAACTCATCTTT. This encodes CACDPLGAPLAHTDKLIF.

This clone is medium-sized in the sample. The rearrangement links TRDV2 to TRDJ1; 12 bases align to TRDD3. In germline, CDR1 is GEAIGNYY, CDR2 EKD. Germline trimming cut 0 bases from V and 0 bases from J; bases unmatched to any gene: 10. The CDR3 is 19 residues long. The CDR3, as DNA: TGTGCCTGTGACACCCTCTCTGGGGGATACGCGGGGTACACCGATAAACTCATCTTT. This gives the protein CACDTLSGGYAGYTDKLIF.

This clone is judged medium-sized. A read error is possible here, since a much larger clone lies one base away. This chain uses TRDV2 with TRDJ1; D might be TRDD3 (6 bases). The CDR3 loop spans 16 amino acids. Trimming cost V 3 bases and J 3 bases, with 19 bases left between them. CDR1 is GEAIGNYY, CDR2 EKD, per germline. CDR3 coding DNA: TGTGCCTGTGACGTCTTGGGGGCTACGAACGCCGATAAACTCATCTTT. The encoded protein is CACDVLGATNADKLIF.

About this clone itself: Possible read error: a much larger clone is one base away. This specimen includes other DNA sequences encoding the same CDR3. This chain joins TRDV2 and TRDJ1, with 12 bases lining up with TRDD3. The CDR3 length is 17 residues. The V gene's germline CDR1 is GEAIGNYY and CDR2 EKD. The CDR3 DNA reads TGTGCCTGTGACACCGTAAGTACTGGGGGATACCCTGATAAACTCATCTTC. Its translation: CACDTVSTGGYPDKLIF.

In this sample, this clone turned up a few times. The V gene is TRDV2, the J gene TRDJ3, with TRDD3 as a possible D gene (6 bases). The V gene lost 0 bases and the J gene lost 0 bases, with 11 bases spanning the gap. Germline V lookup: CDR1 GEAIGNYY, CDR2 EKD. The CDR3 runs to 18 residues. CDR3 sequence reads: CACDTWGRNSWDTRQMFF. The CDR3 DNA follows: TGTGCCTGTGACACCTGGGGGCGCAACTCCTGGGACACCCGACAGATGTTTTTC.

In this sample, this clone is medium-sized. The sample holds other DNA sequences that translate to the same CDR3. CDR3: CACDTGGYLSSWDTRQMFF. As DNA, the CDR3 is TGTGCCTGTGACACTGGGGGATACCTCAGCTCCTGGGACACCCGACAGATGTTTTTC. The genes are TRDV2 and TRDJ3, with TRDD3 identical over 10 bases. After removal of 1 base from V and 0 bases from J, the junction contained 5 bases not matched to a gene. The CDR3 covers 19 residues. Germline lookup yields CDR1 GEAIGNYY and CDR2 EKD.

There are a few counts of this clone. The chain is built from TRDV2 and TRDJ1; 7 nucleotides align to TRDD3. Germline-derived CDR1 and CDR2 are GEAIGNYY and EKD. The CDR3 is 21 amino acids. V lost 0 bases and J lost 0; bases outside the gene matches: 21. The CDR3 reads CACDTLHSGDSDQEYTDKLIF. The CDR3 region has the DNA TGTGCCTGTGACACCCTTCATTCGGGGGATTCCGATCAGGAGTACACCGATAAACTCATCTTT.

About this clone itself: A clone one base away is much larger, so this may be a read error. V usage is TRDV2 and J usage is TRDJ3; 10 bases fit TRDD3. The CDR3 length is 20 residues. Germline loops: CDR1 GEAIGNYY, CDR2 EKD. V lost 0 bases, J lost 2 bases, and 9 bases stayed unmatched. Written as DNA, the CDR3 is TGTGCCTGTGACACCGCCGGGGGATACGCTCCCCCCTGGGACACCCGACAGATGTTTTTC. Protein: CACDTAGGYAPPWDTRQMFF.

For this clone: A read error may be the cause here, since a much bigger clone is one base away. As DNA, the CDR3 is TGTGCCTGTGACACCGTTGGTCCTAGCTCCCGGGACACCCGACAGATGTTTTTC. This gives the protein CACDTVGPSSRDTRQMFF. The chain links TRDV2 to TRDJ3; D might be TRDD2 (5 bases). Germline-derived CDR1 and CDR2 are GEAIGNYY and EKD. The CDR3 runs 18 residues.

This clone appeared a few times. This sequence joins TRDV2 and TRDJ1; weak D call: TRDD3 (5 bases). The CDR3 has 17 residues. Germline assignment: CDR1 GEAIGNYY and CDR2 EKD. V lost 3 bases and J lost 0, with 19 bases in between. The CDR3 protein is CACDPVTEDKYTDKLIF. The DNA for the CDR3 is TGTGCCTGTGACCCCGTTACGGAGGATAAATACACCGATAAACTCATCTTT.

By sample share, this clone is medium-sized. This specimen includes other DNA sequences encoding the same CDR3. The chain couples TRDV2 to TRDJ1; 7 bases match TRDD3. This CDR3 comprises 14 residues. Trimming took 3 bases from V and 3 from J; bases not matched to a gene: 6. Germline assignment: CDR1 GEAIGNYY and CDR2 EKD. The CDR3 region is CACDLTGEADKLIF. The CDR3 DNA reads TGTGCCTGTGACCTTACTGGGGAAGCCGATAAACTCATCTTT.

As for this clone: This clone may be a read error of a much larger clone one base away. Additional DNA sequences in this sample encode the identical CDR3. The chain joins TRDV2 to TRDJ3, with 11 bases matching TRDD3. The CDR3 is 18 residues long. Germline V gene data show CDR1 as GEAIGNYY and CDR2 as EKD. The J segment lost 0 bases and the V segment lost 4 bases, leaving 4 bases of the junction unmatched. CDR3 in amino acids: CACDSTGGYSWDTRQMFF. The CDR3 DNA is TGTGCCTGTGATAGTACTGGGGGATACTCCTGGGACACCCGACAGATGTTTTTC.

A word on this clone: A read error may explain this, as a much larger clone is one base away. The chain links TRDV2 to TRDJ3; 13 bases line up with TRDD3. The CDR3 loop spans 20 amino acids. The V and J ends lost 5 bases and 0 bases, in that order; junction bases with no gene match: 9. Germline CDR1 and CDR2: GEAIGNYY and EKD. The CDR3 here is CACGSTGGYDGSWDTRQMFF. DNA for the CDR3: TGTGCCTGTGGTTCTACTGGGGGATACGACGGCTCCTGGGACACCCGACAGATGTTTTTC.

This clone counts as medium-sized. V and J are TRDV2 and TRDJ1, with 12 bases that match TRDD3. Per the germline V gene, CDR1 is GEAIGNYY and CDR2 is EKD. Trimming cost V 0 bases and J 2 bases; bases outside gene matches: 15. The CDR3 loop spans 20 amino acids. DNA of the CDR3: TGTGCCTGTGACACCGTAGGGCTGGGGGATACGGAGCTGCATACCGATAAACTCATCTTT. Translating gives CACDTVGLGDTELHTDKLIF.

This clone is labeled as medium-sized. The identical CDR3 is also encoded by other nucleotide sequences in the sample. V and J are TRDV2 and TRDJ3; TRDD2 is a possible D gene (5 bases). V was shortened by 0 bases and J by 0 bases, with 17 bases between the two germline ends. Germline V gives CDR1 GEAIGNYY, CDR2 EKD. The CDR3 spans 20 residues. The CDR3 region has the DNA TGTGCCTGTGACACCTCCGGGACATCTTCCCGCTCCTGGGACACCCGACAGATGTTTTTC. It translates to CACDTSGTSSRSWDTRQMFF.

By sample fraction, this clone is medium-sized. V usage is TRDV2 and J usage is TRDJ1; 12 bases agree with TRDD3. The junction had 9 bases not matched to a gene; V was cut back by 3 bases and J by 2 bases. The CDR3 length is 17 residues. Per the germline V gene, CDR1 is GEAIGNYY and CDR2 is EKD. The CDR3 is CACDELGDTKRTDKLIF. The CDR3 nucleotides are TGTGCCTGTGACGAGCTGGGGGATACGAAGAGGACCGATAAACTCATCTTT.

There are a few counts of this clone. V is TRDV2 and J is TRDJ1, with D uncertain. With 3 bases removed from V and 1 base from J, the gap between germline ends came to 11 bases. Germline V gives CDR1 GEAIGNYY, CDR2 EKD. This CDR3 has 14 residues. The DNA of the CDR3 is TGTGCCTGTGACCCCTGTGGAAGCACCGATAAACTCATCTTT. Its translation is CACDPCGSTDKLIF.

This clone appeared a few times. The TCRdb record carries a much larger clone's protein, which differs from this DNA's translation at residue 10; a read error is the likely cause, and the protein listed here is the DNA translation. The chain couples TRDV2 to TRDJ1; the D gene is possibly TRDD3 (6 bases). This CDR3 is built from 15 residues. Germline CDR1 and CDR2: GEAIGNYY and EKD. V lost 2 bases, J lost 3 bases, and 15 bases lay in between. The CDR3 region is CACDMTGRVADKLIF. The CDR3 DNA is TGTGCCTGTGACATGACTGGGAGGGTCGCCGATAAACTCATCTTT.

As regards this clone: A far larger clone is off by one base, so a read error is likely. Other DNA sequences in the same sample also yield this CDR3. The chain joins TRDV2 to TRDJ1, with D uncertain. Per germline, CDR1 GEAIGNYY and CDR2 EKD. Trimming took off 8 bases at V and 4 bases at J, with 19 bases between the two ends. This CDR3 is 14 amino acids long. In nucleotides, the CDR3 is TGTGCCTCCGTCGAATTGGGCCAGGACGATAAACTCATCTTT. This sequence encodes CASVELGQDDKLIF.

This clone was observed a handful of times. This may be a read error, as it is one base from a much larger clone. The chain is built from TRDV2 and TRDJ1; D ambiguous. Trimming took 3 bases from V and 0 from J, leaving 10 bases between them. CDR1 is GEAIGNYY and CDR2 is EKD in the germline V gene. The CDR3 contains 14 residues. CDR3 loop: CACDRLGHTDKLIF. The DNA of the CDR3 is TGTGCCTGTGACCGTCTTGGGCACACCGATAAACTCATCTTT.